Listed below are T cell receptor beta chains from one sample, sequenced in a study of Ad26.COV2.S vaccination and SARS-CoV-2 variants. This table comes from immunoSEQ multiplex PCR, and its TCRdb copy is limited to in-frame clones, with some not included. Of approximately 300,000 clones detected, about 82% appear once; the ten largest clones hold roughly 1.9%. The sample was peripheral blood, taken in a trial of Ad26.COV2.S vaccine versus placebo. Receptor source: a person aged 18 to 65 who received the Ad26.COV2.S COVID-19 vaccine or a placebo. CDR3s include the opening cysteine and the closing phenylalanine or tryptophan. Each record gives: D gene, J gene, CDR3 length, V gene, clone size, CDR3 protein, CDR3 DNA. A D gene is named only where the DNA matches it firmly. Expanded clones get a size class; other rows say once, few or many, or leave the size out.

TRBD1	TRBJ1-1	15	TRBV3-1/TRBV3-2	.	CASSLGTGTGTEAFF	TGTGCCAGCAGCCTAGGAACCGGGACAGGGACCGAAGCTTTCTTT
TRBD1	TRBJ2-3	15	TRBV7-3	.	CASSSDRASTDTQYF	TGTGCCAGCAGTTCGGACAGGGCTAGCACAGATACGCAGTATTTT
TRBD2	TRBJ2-3	14	TRBV19	.	CASSIASGADTQYF	TGTGCCAGTAGTATTGCTAGCGGGGCTGATACGCAGTATTTT
TRBD1	TRBJ2-3	15	TRBV6-5	.	CASSLAGQGWDTQYF	TGTGCCAGCAGTTTGGCGGGACAGGGGTGGGATACGCAGTATTTT
.	TRBJ2-3	17	TRBV5-1	.	CASSLAAGGASTDTQYF	TGCGCCAGCAGCCTGGCGGCCGGTGGGGCCAGCACAGATACGCAGTATTTT
.	TRBJ2-5	14	TRBV5-1	once	CASSLFSRQETQYF	TGCGCCAGCAGCTTATTTTCCAGGCAAGAGACCCAGTACTTC
.	TRBJ1-3	12	TRBV4-1	once	CASSHGGNTIYF	TGCGCCAGCAGCCACGGAGGAAACACCATATATTTT
.	TRBJ2-2	13	TRBV6-5	.	CASRWGSTGELFF	TGTGCCAGCAGATGGGGGTCCACCGGGGAGCTGTTTTTT
.	TRBJ1-6	18	TRBV7-9	.	CASSLAQGLGSYNSPLHF	TGTGCCAGCAGCTTAGCGCAGGGCCTAGGATCCTATAATTCACCCCTCCACTTT
TRBD1	TRBJ1-2	13	TRBV5-4	.	CASRLQGQDGYTF	TGTGCCAGCAGGTTACAGGGGCAGGATGGCTACACCTTC
TRBD2	TRBJ2-5	16	TRBV7-2	.	CASSLVSGTSGGAQYF	TGTGCCAGCAGCTTAGTGTCCGGGACTAGCGGGGGGGCCCAGTACTTC
TRBD2	TRBJ2-2	19	TRBV7-2	.	CASSLRPLAGGTNTGELFF	TGTGCCAGCAGTCTAAGGCCCCTTGCGGGGGGCACGAACACCGGGGAGCTGTTTTTT
.	TRBJ1-3	14	TRBV5-1	.	CASSPGGSGNTIYF	TGCGCCAGCAGCCCGGGGGGCTCTGGAAACACCATATATTTT
TRBD1	TRBJ2-7	15	TRBV7-3	.	CASSPGQGGTYEQYF	TGTGCCAGCAGCCCGGGACAGGGAGGCACCTACGAGCAGTACTTC
.	TRBJ1-3	17	TRBV27	.	CASSLEEGTSARNTIYF	TGTGCCAGCAGTTTAGAAGAGGGCACCTCGGCGAGAAACACCATATATTTT
.	TRBJ2-1	16	TRBV19	.	CASSPGRFGADNEQFF	TGTGCCAGTAGCCCAGGGAGGTTTGGTGCTGACAATGAGCAGTTCTTC
.	TRBJ2-3	15	TRBV5-6	few	CASSLGQGSADTQYF	TGTGCCAGCAGCTTGGGGCAGGGAAGTGCAGATACGCAGTATTTT
TRBD1	TRBJ1-1	14	TRBV5-6	.	CASSLFRTGGEAFF	TGTGCCAGCAGCTTGTTTAGGACAGGTGGGGAAGCTTTCTTT
.	TRBJ2-5	13	TRBV30	.	CAWSARTGETQYF	TGTGCCTGGAGTGCCCGAACCGGGGAGACCCAGTACTTC
TRBD1	TRBJ1-3	15	TRBV9	.	CASSQQGTSGNTIYF	TGTGCCAGCAGCCAACAGGGGACCTCTGGAAACACCATATATTTT
.	TRBJ2-3	14	TRBV10-2	.	CASSEGSKADTQYF	TGCGCCAGCAGTGAGGGCAGCAAAGCAGATACGCAGTATTTT
.	TRBJ1-1	14	TRBV6-4	.	CASSPGGVNTEAFF	TGTGCCAGCAGCCCGGGGGGCGTAAACACTGAAGCTTTCTTT
TRBD1	TRBJ2-2	16	TRBV9	.	CASSFRDRGTPGELFF	TGTGCCAGCAGCTTCCGGGACAGGGGAACCCCCGGGGAGCTGTTTTTT
.	TRBJ1-1	12	TRBV6-6	.	CASSYGVTEAFF	TGTGCCAGCAGTTACGGGGTAACTGAAGCTTTCTTT
.	TRBJ2-5	14	TRBV19	.	CASSPRDFQETQYF	TGTGCCAGTAGTCCGCGGGACTTTCAAGAGACCCAGTACTTC
.	TRBJ1-6	14	TRBV11-3	once	CASSAGRQNSPLHF	TGTGCCAGCAGCGCAGGACGGCAAAATTCACCCCTCCACTTT
.	TRBJ1-1	14	TRBV10-3	.	CAISETSRGTEAFF	TGTGCCATCAGTGAGACTTCTCGAGGGACTGAAGCTTTCTTT
.	TRBJ1-1	13	TRBV5-5	.	CASSPRVNTEAFF	TGTGCCAGCAGCCCCCGGGTGAACACTGAAGCTTTCTTT
.	TRBJ2-5	12	TRBV29-1	.	CSVDRQQETQYF	TGCAGCGTTGATCGACAGCAAGAGACCCAGTACTTC
.	TRBJ1-3	14	TRBV7-2	.	CASSPSGVGNTIYF	TGTGCCAGCAGCCCCTCTGGGGTCGGAAACACCATATATTTT
.	TRBJ1-4	17	TRBV5-4	.	CASSLNPLRTVNEKLFF	TGTGCCAGCAGTCTTAACCCTCTACGGACAGTAAATGAAAAACTGTTTTTT
.	TRBJ1-2	12	TRBV30	once	CAWSLTNYGYTF	TGTGCCTGGAGCTTGACTAACTATGGCTACACCTTC
TRBD1	TRBJ2-5	16	TRBV4-1	.	CASSHRTTGYGETQYF	TGCGCCAGCAGCCATCGCACGACAGGGTACGGGGAGACCCAGTACTTC
.	TRBJ2-2	15	TRBV5-1	.	CASSLARRNTGELFF	TGCGCCAGCAGCTTGGCCAGACGGAACACCGGGGAGCTGTTTTTT
.	TRBJ1-1	16	TRBV6-1	.	CASSETLGTNSFLAFF	TGTGCCAGCAGTGAAACCCTCGGGACAAACTCCTTTCTCGCTTTCTTT
.	TRBJ2-3	16	TRBV4-3	.	CASSQVGTRVTDTQYF	TGCGCCAGCAGCCAAGTTGGGACAAGAGTAACAGATACGCAGTATTTT
TRBD1	TRBJ1-5	19	TRBV19	.	CATKGPAGQGGKGNQPQHF	TGTGCCACTAAGGGCCCCGCGGGACAGGGGGGAAAGGGCAATCAGCCCCAGCATTTT
.	TRBJ1-2	12	TRBV29-1	.	CSVASPNYGYTF	TGCAGCGTTGCGAGCCCTAACTATGGCTACACCTTC
.	TRBJ1-1	13	TRBV19	.	CASRYDGYTEAFF	TGTGCCAGTAGGTACGACGGGTACACTGAAGCTTTCTTT
TRBD1	TRBJ1-2	14	TRBV4-1	.	CASSQPQGARGYTF	TGCGCCAGCAGCCAACCCCAGGGGGCGCGGGGCTACACCTTC
.	TRBJ1-2	14	TRBV10-2	.	CASSESGQGYGYTF	TGCGCCAGCAGTGAGTCGGGTCAGGGGTATGGCTACACCTTC
.	TRBJ1-2	12	TRBV7-6	.	CASGPDNYGYTF	TGTGCCAGCGGGCCCGATAACTATGGCTACACCTTC